A single TCR beta chain is shown here with its context. This sample is drawn from a study of blood T cell repertoires in COVID-19. At the level of the study: T cells, B-cell-depleted T cells, or PBMCs supplied cDNA or gDNA.

Methods used by the authors: Nucleated cell counts were estimated from reference gene primer amplification. Produced via immunoSEQ multiplex PCR; TCRdb's table is partial and in-frame only. V and J calls and clone size are copied from that table; D and trimming were computed from the DNA. The data show 650,000 to 800,000 clones, around 89% seen once. With 4 bases removed from V and 4 bases from J, the gap between germline ends came to 11 bases. This CDR3 has 14 amino acids. CDR1 is MNHEY, CDR2 SVGEGT, per germline. The material sequenced was peripheral blood. This receptor was taken from a woman younger than 35 with acute or convalescent COVID-19. This chain links TRBV6-2 or TRBV6-3 with TRBJ2-1, with D tentatively TRBD1 (6 bases). CDR3 region: CASSSGEYYNEQFF. The CDR3 coding sequence is TGTGCCAGCAGTTCAGGGGAGTATTACAATGAGCAGTTCTTC.